These 8 T cell receptor beta chains were sequenced from one sample in a study of PD-1 blockade in classical Hodgkin lymphoma. Assay used: immunoSEQ multiplex PCR; TCRdb lists only in-frame clones, some missing. The sample carries almost 85,000 clones, around 90% recorded once. Each patient experienced a relapse that followed autologous stem cell transplantation, and brentuximab vedotin exposure varied. Sequenced material: peripheral blood mononuclear cells (PBMCs), taken at baseline. These receptor sequences come from a human donor with classical Hodgkin lymphoma.

The gene calls are TRBV28 and TRBJ2-6; D gene uncertain. This CDR3 contains 18 residues. Germline assignment: CDR1 MDHEN and CDR2 SYDVKM. V dropped 3 bases and J dropped 2 bases, with 17 bases sitting between them. The CDR3 spells CASSFPLGTPTGANVLTF. CDR3 in DNA: TGTGCCAGCAGTTTTCCTTTGGGTACCCCAACTGGGGCCAACGTCCTGACTTTC.

The V call is TRBV7-9, the J call TRBJ2-7, with D hard to call. Germline V CDR1 and CDR2: SEHNR, FQNEAQ (reference sequence). Trimming pared 6 bases from V and 1 base from J, leaving 10 bases between. CDR3 length: 13 residues. This chain's CDR3 is CASSPSASYEQYF. The CDR3 bases are TGTGCCAGCAGTCCCAGCGCGTCCTACGAGCAGTACTTC.

The chain uses TRBV27 and TRBJ2-7; 12 nucleotides line up with TRBD2. CDR1 MNHEY and CDR2 SMNVEV come from the germline V gene (reference sequence). This CDR3 spans 15 amino acids. Losses at the gene ends were 6 bases for V and 5 bases for J; bases not matched to a gene: 8. DNA of the CDR3: TGTGCCAGCAGCCAGACTAGCGGGAGTTTCCACGAGCAGTACTTC. Translation: CASSQTSGSFHEQYF.

J is TRBJ1-3 and V is TRBV4-3, with 7 bases aligning to TRBD1. Trimming removed 4 bases from V and 3 bases from J; junction bases left unmatched: 6. From germline, CDR1 is LGHNA and CDR2 YSLEER. The CDR3 is 15 amino acids. Here the CDR3 DNA reads TGCGCCAGCAGCCGGGAGACAGGGTATGGAAACACCATATATTTT. Encoded protein: CASSRETGYGNTIYF.

This sequence joins TRBV2 and TRBJ1-2; D is uncertain. The CDR3 spans 12 residues. The germline V gene has CDR1 SNHLY and CDR2 FYNNEI. V lost 7 bases and J lost 7, with 13 bases in between. In DNA, the CDR3 is TGTGCCAGCATAGGAGGACGAATTGGCTACACCTTC. Translation gives CASIGGRIGYTF.

The V call is TRBV18, the J call TRBJ1-1; possibly TRBD1 for D (5 bases). The germline V gene has CDR1 KGHSH and CDR2 LQKENI. This CDR3 comprises 15 residues. V was pared by 5 bases and J by 4 bases, with 17 bases between. CDR3 loop: CASSNSQGGVTEAFF. In nucleotides, the CDR3 is TGTGCCAGCTCAAACTCCCAGGGAGGGGTCACTGAAGCTTTCTTT.

This chain joins TRBV19 and TRBJ2-3; 7 nucleotides line up with TRBD1. CDR1 is LNHDA, CDR2 SQIVND, per germline (reference sequence). The V gene end was trimmed by 3 bases and the J gene end by 1 base; junction bases not matched to a gene: 4. The length of the CDR3 is 15 residues. CDR3: CASSIGTVRTDTQYF. As DNA, the CDR3 is TGTGCCAGTAGTATTGGGACAGTACGCACAGATACGCAGTATTTT.

The rearrangement links TRBV15 to TRBJ1-4; tentative D call: TRBD1 (6 bases). V lost 1 base to trimming and J lost 0 bases, with 18 bases between them. Germline-derived CDR1 and CDR2 are LNHNV and YYDKDF (reference sequence). The length of the CDR3 is 19 residues. The DNA for the CDR3 is TGTGCCACCAGCAGAGTACGCGGCAGGGGCATTGCAACTAATGAAAAACTGTTTTTT. Encoded protein: CATSRVRGRGIATNEKLFF.